This T cell receptor beta chain was retrieved from a study of blood T cell repertoires in COVID-19. Study summary: Collection of acute and convalescent COVID-19 samples took place in the United States, Italy and Spain. In each case, the material was cDNA or gDNA derived from T cells, B-cell-depleted T cells, or PBMCs.

Per germline, CDR1 SGHAT and CDR2 FQNNGV. V was shortened by 4 bases and J by 4 bases, with 11 bases between the two germline ends. The CDR3 length is 13 residues. The authors' processing: Amplification of reference gene primers was used by the study to estimate nucleated cell counts. Profiling relied on immunoSEQ multiplex PCR, and the TCRdb table lists in-frame clones only, not all of them. From that table come the V and J calls and clone size; the DNA was used to work out D and trimming. The sample consists of fewer than 150,000 clones, around 87% of them appearing once. Source material: peripheral blood. The sequence came from a human donor in a cohort sampled during active COVID-19. The rearrangement joins TRBV11-2 to TRBJ2-7; tentative D call: TRBD2 (5 bases). DNA for the CDR3: TGTGCCAGCAGCTCTCGGGAAGTGTACGAGCAGTACTTC. This gives the protein CASSSREVYEQYF.